The 20 T cell receptor beta chains below were found in one sample sequenced in a study of blood T cells in healthy people across ages. A second about 7 to 11 cycle PCR used barcoded and J-beta primers. TCRdb recomputed calls from the 5' RACE reads with MiXCR, one row per CDR3 protein. Of roughly 800,000 distinct CDR3 sequences listed, about three fifths were seen once; the top ten hold roughly 20%. Material: blood. These receptors were collected from a young man in good health.

Only a few counts were recorded for this clonotype. The chain employs TRBV12-3 or TRBV12-4 and TRBJ1-2; perhaps TRBD1 as D (6 bases). The CDR3 covers 14 residues. V dropped 9 bases and J dropped 6 bases, with 20 bases sitting between them. The CDR3 coding sequence is TGTGCCAGTTCCCTACGGGGGGGGGCCGATGGCTACACCTTC. Translation gives CASSLRGGADGYTF.

This clonotype was observed a handful of times. V is TRBV27 and J is TRBJ2-7; tentatively, D is TRBD1 (7 bases). Germline-derived CDR1 and CDR2 are MNHEY and SMNVEV (reference sequence). The CDR3 has 16 residues. Trimming removed 7 bases from V and 3 bases from J, with 22 bases in between. The CDR3 loop reads CASTGSPRGANYEQYF. The CDR3 nucleotides are TGTGCCAGCACCGGGTCCCCCAGGGGGGCCAACTACGAGCAGTACTTC.

In its sample, this clonotype was seen many times. The chain couples TRBV6-2 or TRBV6-3 to TRBJ2-5; D ambiguous. The CDR3 extends over 12 amino acids. Trimming pared 6 bases from V and 5 bases from J, leaving 10 bases between. Germline assignment: CDR1 MNHEY and CDR2 SVGEGT. CDR3 amino acids: CASRDLTETQYF. DNA for the CDR3: TGTGCCAGCAGGGACCTCACGGAGACCCAGTACTTC.

V is TRBV4-3 and J is TRBJ2-3; TRBD2 matches at 12 bases. Germline V lookup: CDR1 LGHNA, CDR2 YSLEER. Trimming removed 4 bases from V and 1 base from J; junction bases left unmatched: 12. The CDR3 is made up of 19 amino acids. The DNA for the CDR3 is TGCGCCAGCAGCCCACCTTGGACTAGCGGGGTTTACTGCACAGATACGCAGTATTTT. This gives the protein CASSPPWTSGVYCTDTQYF.

The chain has TRBV14 and TRBJ2-7; 7 positions match TRBD2. Matching the DNA end better, TRBJ2-5 makes the J call doubtful. CDR1 is SGHDN, CDR2 FVKESK, per germline. This CDR3 is 15 amino acids long. CDR3 sequence: CASSQAGGNQETQYF. The CDR3 nucleotides read TGTGCCAGCAGCCAAGCGGGAGGAAACCAAGAGACCCAGTACTTC.

V usage is TRBV29-1 and J usage is TRBJ1-2; D might be TRBD1 (5 bases). Germline-derived CDR1 and CDR2 are SQVTM and ANQGSEA. With 2 bases removed from V and 3 bases from J, the gap between germline ends came to 7 bases. The CDR3 is 12 residues long. CDR3 amino acids: CSVELGDYGYTF. The DNA of the CDR3 is TGCAGCGTTGAATTGGGGGACTATGGCTACACCTTC.

The J gene is TRBJ2-5, the V gene TRBV20-1; D is ambiguous. This CDR3 is 11 amino acids long. Germline CDR1 reads DFQATT; CDR2 reads SNEGSKA (reference sequence). Deletions cut 1 base from V and 7 bases from J, with 7 bases between. CDR3 DNA sequence: TGCAGTGCTAGAGTCTTGGGGACCCAGTACTTC. It is translated as CSARVLGTQYF.

The V call is TRBV29-1, the J call TRBJ2-7; D gene ambiguous. V was pared by 5 bases and J by 2 bases, with 19 bases between. This CDR3 comprises 15 residues. CDR1 is SQVTM, CDR2 ANQGSEA, per germline. The CDR3 DNA is TGCAGCGTTCTGAAAACAGACAAAACTCCCTACGAGCAGTACTTC. Residues: CSVLKTDKTPYEQYF.

The CDR3 bases are TGTGCCAGCAGTTACCGGAGGACAGGGGCCCCTGCGCGGGGTGAATACGAGCAGTTCTTC. As protein: CASSYRRTGAPARGEYEQFF. The rearrangement joins TRBV6-5 to TRBJ2-1; 9 bases map to TRBD1. With V trimmed by 2 bases and J by 10 bases, 24 bases remained unmatched. Per germline, CDR1 MNHEY and CDR2 SVGAGI. The CDR3 covers 20 residues.

This chain connects TRBV9 to TRBJ1-2; D not certain. The CDR3 runs 16 residues. Germline CDR1 is SGDLS and CDR2 is YYNGEE. Trimming left V 3 bases short and J 2 bases short, with 17 bases between. CDR3 amino acids: CASSDEHELHNYGYTF. In DNA form, the CDR3 reads TGTGCCAGCAGCGATGAACACGAGCTTCACAACTATGGCTACACCTTC.

J is TRBJ2-3 and V is TRBV12-3 or TRBV12-4; D possibly corresponds to TRBD2 (5 bases). The CDR3 contains 15 residues. V was clipped by 6 bases and J by 3 bases, with 16 bases between them. The CDR3 coding sequence is TGTGCCAGCAGGCCCCGAGGAAGAGGGACAGATACGCAGTATTTT. Amino acid sequence: CASRPRGRGTDTQYF.

V usage is TRBV20-1 and J usage is TRBJ2-3; 11 bases match TRBD2. J was trimmed by 7 bases and V by 3 bases; bases with no gene match: 9. The germline gives CDR1 DFQATT, CDR2 SNEGSKA (reference sequence). CDR3 length equals 15 residues. The chain's CDR3 is CSASVLAGGPNTQYF. The CDR3 nucleotides are TGCAGTGCTAGCGTCTTAGCGGGGGGGCCAAATACGCAGTATTTT.

J is TRBJ1-5 and V is TRBV4-1, with D perhaps TRBD1 (5 bases). V lost 3 bases and J lost 7, with 19 bases in between. The CDR3 contains 16 residues. Per germline, CDR1 MGHRA and CDR2 YSYEKL. In DNA, the CDR3 is TGCGCCAGCAGCCACACAGATCGAGAGGGGACGCAGCCCCAGCATTTT. Amino acids: CASSHTDREGTQPQHF.

The chain is built from TRBV10-2 and TRBJ1-1; D possibly corresponds to TRBD1 (5 bases). The CDR3 runs to 13 residues. Germline loops: CDR1 WSHSY, CDR2 SAAADI. With 6 bases removed from V and 4 bases from J, the gap between germline ends came to 12 bases. This chain's CDR3 is CASRLQGGTEAFF. The DNA for the CDR3 is TGCGCCAGCAGGCTTCAGGGTGGCACTGAAGCTTTCTTT.

The chain combines TRBV28 with TRBJ2-1; 9 bases are shared with TRBD2. There are 15 residues in the CDR3. CDR1 MDHEN and CDR2 SYDVKM come from the germline V gene. V shed 3 bases and J 5 bases; nucleotides not matched to a gene: 5. CDR3 in amino acids: CASSFFSGSDNEQFF. DNA for the CDR3: TGTGCCAGCAGTTTTTTTAGCGGGAGTGACAATGAGCAGTTCTTC. The whole variable domain, filled in from reference TRBV28 and TRBJ2-1, reads DVKVTQSSRYLVKRTGEKVFLECVQDMDHENMFWYRQDPGLGLRLIYFSYDVKMKEKGDIPEGYSVSREKKERFSLILESASTNQTSMYLCASSFFSGSDNEQFFGPGTRLTVL.

A few counts support this clonotype. This rearrangement joins TRBV4-1 to TRBJ1-1; D remains unclear. This CDR3 region has 15 residues. Germline V gene lookup returns CDR1 MGHRA and CDR2 YSYEKL. Deletions cut 4 bases from V and 3 bases from J, with 15 bases between. Here the CDR3 reads CASSPNPRRDTEAFF. The CDR3 bases are TGCGCCAGCAGCCCTAATCCCCGAAGGGACACTGAAGCTTTCTTT.

This chain uses TRBV20-1 with TRBJ2-3; 9 bases line up with TRBD2. Germline V CDR1 and CDR2: DFQATT, SNEGSKA (reference sequence). V lost 3 bases, J lost 2 bases, and 9 bases stayed unmatched. This CDR3 contains 16 residues. This CDR3 reads CSASSAGGGVTDTQYF. The CDR3 coding sequence is TGCAGTGCTAGTTCAGCGGGAGGCGGGGTCACAGATACGCAGTATTTT.

V usage is TRBV4-3 and J usage is TRBJ1-2; 7 bases are shared with TRBD1. J was trimmed by 0 bases and V by 1 base; bases with no gene match: 5. Germline V CDR1 and CDR2: LGHNA, YSLEER. This CDR3 has 16 amino acids. CDR3 region: CASSQGTGTANYGYTF. The CDR3 nucleotides read TGCGCCAGCAGCCAAGGGACCGGGACAGCTAACTATGGCTACACCTTC.

The chain couples TRBV4-1 to TRBJ2-7; 7 bases are shared with TRBD2. Per the germline V gene, CDR1 is MGHRA and CDR2 is YSYEKL. The CDR3 is 15 residues long. V lost 1 base and J lost 3; bases outside the gene matches: 6. The CDR3 is CASSQVRGSFYEQYF. In nucleotides, the CDR3 is TGCGCCAGCAGCCAAGTACGCGGGAGTTTCTACGAGCAGTACTTC.

The genes are TRBV6-6 and TRBJ1-5; D is ambiguous. Germline CDR1 reads MNHNY; CDR2 reads SVGAGI (reference sequence). V was trimmed by 8 bases and J by 3 bases, leaving 17 bases between them. This CDR3 contains 15 residues. In DNA, the CDR3 is TGTGCCAGCGGGGTCCGGTCCGGATCCAATCAGCCCCAGCATTTT. Its protein product is CASGVRSGSNQPQHF.